This T cell receptor (beta chain) was sequenced during a study of cytomegalovirus exposure and HLA in healthy donors. About the study: Sequencing of 150 million to 200 million T cells in an earlier analysis found 100 million to 140 million unique TCR beta sequences.

This clone was seen a few times. The antigen remains undetermined. The study ran its PCR with 60 Vbeta and 13 Jbeta primers. Sequencing was performed with immunoSEQ multiplex PCR; in TCRdb, only in-frame clones are kept and a portion is missing. The sample consists of roughly 70,000 clones, roughly 79% of them appearing once. From germline, CDR1 is SEHNR and CDR2 FQNEAQ (reference sequence). The V gene end was trimmed by 0 bases and the J gene end by 5 bases; junction bases not matched to a gene: 0. This CDR3 has 13 amino acids. Study-level results: Differences between HLA loci emerged in a later analysis of TCR association rates, with DRB1 most and HLA-C fewest. A later analysis linked a missense DCLRE1C variant to TCR beta V- and J-gene trimming.

The chain joins TRBV7-9 to TRBJ2-5; TRBD2 matches 7 bases. Sequenced input: PBMCs. The clonotype was recovered from a man aged 45-60 years in good health and CMV-seronegative. CDR3 sequence reads: CASSLAGGETQYF. In DNA, the CDR3 is TGTGCCAGCAGCTTAGCGGGGGGGGAGACCCAGTACTTC.